This T cell receptor (beta chain) is from a study of monozygotic twins with inflammatory bowel disease (dated by TCRdb to about 2019). General notes on the study: The complete study included some 28 monozygotic twin pairs: 19 IBD-discordant Danish pairs and nine German pairs, of which four were IBD-concordant and five were IBD-discordant. Disease-associated traits were sought mainly through comparisons between IBD patients and their genetically identical healthy co-twins within discordant pairs. Each individual had, on average, about 151 000 unique TCRalpha sequences and 181 000 unique TCRbeta sequences available for analysis. Broad study findings and their caveats: Compared with healthy twins, IBD patients had fewer clonotypes in common with other individuals, a difference most pronounced in patients showing signs of disease activity. Repertoire similarity did not differ between concordant and discordant twins, possibly due to limited statistical power. Distinction between different T cell subtypes could not be achieved in the analysis. Differing immunosuppressive treatments among patients may have added background noise and inter-individual variability to the repertoires. IBD patients had lower TCRbeta repertoire diversity, measured by the inverse Simpson index, than their healthy co-twins. The results gave no support for a single strong signal or clonotype linked to IBD.

A roughly 2.6 ml peripheral blood sample was drawn into PAXgene tubes per donor and stored at -80°C. Without any T cell sorting, total RNA was extracted from whole blood using the PAXgene blood miRNA kit on an automated QIAcube. Peripheral blood from monozygotic twin pairs, either concordant or discordant for inflammatory bowel disease, underwent deep TCRalpha and TCRbeta repertoire profiling that used unique molecular barcoding. Smoking habits were recorded for all twin pairs, with individuals classified as current, former or never smokers. Comment on this clonotype: Its cognate antigen has yet to be identified.

The germline V gene yields SGHRS for CDR1 and YFSETQ for CDR2. The CDR3 holds 14 amino acids from the cysteine to the phenylalanine. No DNA sequence is on record. The library came from 5' RACE. For each TCR library, roughly 3,600 ng of total RNA was used. cDNA was synthesized with SMARTScribe reverse transcriptase in eight separate reactions per sample. During cDNA synthesis, template switching was used to introduce unique molecular identifiers that contained a 6-nucleotide sample barcode. TCRalpha and TCRbeta cDNA was amplified in two nested PCRs of around 15 and 10 cycles, and bead purification was carried out after each PCR. Before amplification, the cDNA was both treated with uracil DNA-glycosylase and purified with the QIAquick PCR purification kit. The second PCR added Illumina TruSeq-compatible adapters along with sample-specific barcodes. Library quality and concentration were assessed using TapeStation and Qubit, and approximately 5 ng of each library was pooled. Sequencing of the pooled libraries was done on an Illumina HiSeq2500 single-index Rapid Run using custom sequencing primers and 2 x 100 bp reads. Regarding the original processing steps: MiGEC version 1.2.6 was used for UMI-based consensus assembly to correct PCR and sequencing errors. MiXCR version 2.1.1 was used for V(D)J alignment, clonotype assembly and CDR3 extraction. To normalise gene usage, clonotype sharing and MAIT/NKT TCR abundance, the analysis used the top 1000, 10 000 and 20 000 clonotypes per sample. Diversity was computed as the inverse Simpson index with the vegan R package after downsampling to 27 000 UMIs. Paired Mann-Whitney U tests were applied to discordant twin pairs, with Benjamini-Hochberg correction for multiple testing. With the reads reprocessed by TCRdb, a single entry stands for each CDR3 protein sequence and no DNA is reported. These V and J calls rely on TCRdb rather than the paper's analysis. The table kept for this sample lists about 300,000 distinct CDR3 sequences. In total, the top ten clones hold 5.6% of the sample.

The chain is made from TRBV5-1 and TRBJ1-1; TCRdb's D call, TRBD1, is unchecked because there is no DNA. The source of this sequence is a human donor with ulcerative colitis or Crohn's disease, or a healthy co-twin of an affected twin (not recorded which). Source material: blood. The CDR3: CASSEDGTGGEAFF.